This T cell receptor (beta chain) comes out of a study of blood T cell repertoires in COVID-19. In germline, CDR1 is SNHLY, CDR2 FYNNEI. Trimming pared 4 bases from V and 6 bases from J, leaving 13 bases between. The CDR3 extends over 14 amino acids. In the source study's methods: It was from reference gene primer amplification that nucleated cell counts were estimated. The table came from immunoSEQ multiplex PCR; TCRdb's copy has only in-frame clones and leaves some out. V and J calls and clone size are copied from that table; D and trimming were computed from the DNA. The sample contains 90,000 to 140,000 clones, approximately 78% of which appear only once.

Sample: peripheral blood. The V gene is TRBV2, the J gene TRBJ1-5, with a weak D call TRBD1 (6 bases). The receptor comes from an elderly woman with acute or convalescent COVID-19. CDR3 loop: CASSVQGPAQPQHF. The CDR3 DNA reads as TGTGCCAGCAGTGTACAGGGCCCTGCTCAGCCCCAGCATTTT.